This passage covers 11 T cell receptor beta chains from one sample sequenced in a study of blood T cell repertoires in COVID-19. Sequencing was performed with immunoSEQ multiplex PCR; in TCRdb, only in-frame clones are kept and a portion is missing. This sample has 60,000 to 80,000 clones, with 65% to 90% found just once. The specimen was peripheral blood. The origin of the receptors is a man aged 50-60 years with acute or convalescent COVID-19.

V and J are TRBV4-1 and TRBJ2-3; no firm D call. Germline V gene lookup returns CDR1 MGHRA and CDR2 YSYEKL. V lost 2 bases to trimming and J lost 2 bases, with 2 bases between them. The CDR3 spans 12 residues. The CDR3 nucleotides are TGCGCCAGCAGCCAACTCACAGATACGCAGTATTTT. Its translation: CASSQLTDTQYF.

CDR3 amino acids: CSATEPGGSYEQYF. For the CDR3, the DNA is TGCAGTGCTACTGAGCCGGGGGGTTCCTACGAGCAGTACTTC. The chain employs TRBV20-1 and TRBJ2-7; 7 bases agree with TRBD2. The CDR3 spans 14 residues. Germline assignment: CDR1 DFQATT and CDR2 SNEGSKA (reference sequence). After removal of 4 bases from V and 1 base from J, the junction contained 7 bases not matched to a gene.

The V call is TRBV2, the J call TRBJ1-5; the D gene is possibly TRBD1 (6 bases). The CDR3 covers 19 residues. Germline values: CDR1 SNHLY, CDR2 FYNNEI. The V end was cut by 1 base, the J end by 0 bases, with 19 bases between. Here the CDR3 reads CASSEVERATGDSNQPQHF. CDR3 nucleotides: TGTGCCAGCAGTGAAGTAGAGAGAGCGACAGGAGATAGCAATCAGCCCCAGCATTTT.

J is TRBJ2-1 and V is TRBV3-1 (or the pseudogene TRBV3-2); D perhaps matches TRBD2 (5 bases). The CDR3 extends over 15 amino acids. V gave up 0 bases and J gave up 8 bases, with 14 bases separating them. Per germline, CDR1 LGHDT and CDR2 YNNKEL (reference sequence). The CDR3 region has the DNA TGTGCCAGCAGCCAAGATCCCTCGAGGGTGTATGAGCAGTTCTTC. This gives the protein CASSQDPSRVYEQFF.

The chain carries TRBV18 and TRBJ2-4, with D maybe TRBD2 (6 bases). Trimming stripped 3 bases from V and 5 bases from J, with 14 bases between. The V gene's germline CDR1 is KGHSH and CDR2 LQKENI. The CDR3 sequence is 15 residues long. CDR3 loop: CASSPVRGIENIQYF. The DNA of the CDR3 is TGTGCCAGCTCACCGGTCCGGGGGATAGAAAACATTCAGTACTTC.

The chain recombines TRBV19 with TRBJ1-2; the D gene is possibly TRBD1 (5 bases). Germline lookup yields CDR1 LNHDA and CDR2 SQIVND (reference sequence). The CDR3 is 12 amino acids. V was shortened by 10 bases and J by 3 bases, with 12 bases between the two germline ends. The CDR3 sequence: CATYRRDYGYTF. The CDR3 DNA is TGTGCCACCTACAGGCGCGACTATGGCTACACCTTC.

The chain has TRBV6-1 and TRBJ2-1; the D gene is possibly TRBD1 (6 bases). Germline assignment: CDR1 MNHNS and CDR2 SASEGT. The CDR3 is made up of 16 amino acids. V lost 3 bases and J lost 4, with 16 bases in between. Written as DNA, the CDR3 is TGTGCCAGCAGTGATTACAGGGTCGCCCCTTACAATGAGCAGTTCTTC. It yields the protein CASSDYRVAPYNEQFF.

The rearrangement joins TRBV30 to TRBJ2-5, with 11 bases lining up with TRBD2. J was trimmed by 7 bases and V by 2 bases; bases with no gene match: 6. Germline CDR1 GTSNPN, CDR2 SVGIG (reference sequence). CDR3 length: 14 residues. The chain's CDR3 is CAWSLAGGTGTQYF. The CDR3, as DNA: TGTGCCTGGAGTTTAGCGGGGGGGACGGGGACCCAGTACTTC.

This chain links TRBV5-5 with TRBJ1-1, with D uncertain. V shed 2 bases and J shed 3 bases, with 8 bases lying between them. Per germline, CDR1 SGHKS and CDR2 YYEKEE (reference sequence). The CDR3 has 13 amino acids. CDR3 protein: CASSLRPDTEAFF. The CDR3 bases are TGTGCCAGCAGCTTACGTCCGGACACTGAAGCTTTCTTT.

CDR3 nucleotides: TGTGCCAGCAGCGTAGGGACCGGGACAGGGATCGATGAGCAGTTCTTC. It yields the protein CASSVGTGTGIDEQFF. The chain employs TRBV9 and TRBJ2-1; TRBD1 aligns across 9 bases. V lost 0 bases and J lost 8; bases outside the gene matches: 9. The CDR3 covers 16 residues. Germline CDR1 SGDLS, CDR2 YYNGEE.

This chain uses TRBV4-1 with TRBJ2-5; possible D gene TRBD1, 7 bases. The germline V gene encodes CDR1 MGHRA and CDR2 YSYEKL. V was trimmed by 1 base and J by 9 bases, leaving 12 bases between them. CDR3 length equals 13 residues. Written as DNA, the CDR3 is TGCGCCAGCAGCCAAGCCAGGGGGGAGGCCCAGTACTTC. It is translated as CASSQARGEAQYF.